Below, one TCR beta chain is given with its context. As yet, its antigen is unknown. V was shortened by 0 bases and J by 15 bases, with 9 bases between the two germline ends. The CDR3 loop spans 12 amino acids. The germline V gene has CDR1 SGHDN and CDR2 FVKESK. The sample originates from a study of regulatory T cells in long-lasting Graves disease. According to the study, TCR beta libraries were built with iRepertoire HTBI primers and CDR3-region Arm-PCR. Each CDR3 protein is one row after TCRdb ran MiXCR on the multiplex PCR reads. This table has hundreds of thousands of distinct CDR3 sequences, roughly 20% appearing once. Time point: persistent/refractory GD, antithyroid drugs over 5 years with positive TRAb. PBMC RNA was the source of the TCR library. An endocrinology unit in Xi'an, China, supplied the patients. Findings and caveats of the study: Patients whose Graves' disease persisted exhibited lower TCR diversity than those newly diagnosed. The study found TRBV28, TRBJ1-2 and TRBJ2-5 favored in persistent disease.

The source of this sequence is a female donor with Graves disease. Here the sequenced sample was peripheral blood mononuclear cells (PBMCs), taken when the disease was refractory, from a patient treated with antithyroid drugs. This chain connects TRBV14 to TRBJ1-6, with no clear D. CDR3 sequence: CASSQEVGVLHF. The CDR3 region has the DNA TGTGCCAGCAGCCAAGAAGTCGGAGTCCTCCACTTT.